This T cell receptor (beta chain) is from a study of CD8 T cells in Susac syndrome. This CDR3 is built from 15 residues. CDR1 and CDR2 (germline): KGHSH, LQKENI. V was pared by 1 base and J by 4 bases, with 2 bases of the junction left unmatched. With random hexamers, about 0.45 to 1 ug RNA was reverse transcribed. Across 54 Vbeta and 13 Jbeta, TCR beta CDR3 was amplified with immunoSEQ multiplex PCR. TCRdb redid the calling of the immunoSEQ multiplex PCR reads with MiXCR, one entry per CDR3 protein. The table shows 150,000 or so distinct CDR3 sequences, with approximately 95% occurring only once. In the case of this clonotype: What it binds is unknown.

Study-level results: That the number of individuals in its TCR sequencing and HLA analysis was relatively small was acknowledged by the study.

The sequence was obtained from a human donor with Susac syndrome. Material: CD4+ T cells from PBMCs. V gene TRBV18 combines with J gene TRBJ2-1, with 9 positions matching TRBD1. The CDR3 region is CASSPLGQGYNEQFF. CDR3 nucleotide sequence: TGTGCCAGCTCACCACTTGGACAGGGGTACAATGAGCAGTTCTTC. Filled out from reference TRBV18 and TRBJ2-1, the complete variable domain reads NAGVMQNPRHLVRRRGQEARLRCSPMKGHSHVYWYRQLPEEGLKFMVYLQKENIIDESGMPKERFSAEFPKEGPSILRIQQVVRGDSAAYFCASSPLGQGYNEQFFGPGTRLTVL.